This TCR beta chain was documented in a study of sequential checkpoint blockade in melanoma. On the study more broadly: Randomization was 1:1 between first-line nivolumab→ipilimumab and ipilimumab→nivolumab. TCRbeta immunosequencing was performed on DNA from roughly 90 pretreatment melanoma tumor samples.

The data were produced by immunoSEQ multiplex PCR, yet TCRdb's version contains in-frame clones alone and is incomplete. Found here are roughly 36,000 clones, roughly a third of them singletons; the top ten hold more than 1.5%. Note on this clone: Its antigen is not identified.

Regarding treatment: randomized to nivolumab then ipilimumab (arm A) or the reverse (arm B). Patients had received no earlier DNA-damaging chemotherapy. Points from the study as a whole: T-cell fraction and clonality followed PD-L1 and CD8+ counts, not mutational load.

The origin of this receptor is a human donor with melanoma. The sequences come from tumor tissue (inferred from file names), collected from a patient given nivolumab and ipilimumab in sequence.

For the CDR3, the DNA is TGTGCCAGCAGCCCTGGACTAGTCCTTTACGAGCAGTACTTC. Translation: CASSPGLVLYEQYF. V gene TRBV7-4 combines with J gene TRBJ2-7, with 7 positions matching TRBD2. CDR1 and CDR2 (germline): SGHVT, SQSDAQ. The CDR3 consists of 14 residues. The V and J ends lost 5 bases and 4 bases, in that order; junction bases with no gene match: 8.